This T cell receptor beta chain was sequenced during a study of cytomegalovirus exposure and HLA in healthy donors. Study-level points and caveats: In a later analysis, V- and J-gene trimming of beta chains associated with a DCLRE1C missense variant, replicated independently.

The V gene lost 7 bases and the J gene lost 1 base, with 19 bases spanning the gap. This CDR3 is built from 17 residues. Germline assignment: CDR1 SNHLY and CDR2 FYNNEI. Donors were nominally healthy when sampled, though unrecorded immune exposures were likely. Regarding this clone: Its antigen is as yet unknown.

Vbeta (60) and Jbeta (13) primers were used in the PCR. Assay: immunoSEQ multiplex PCR; the TCRdb copy retains only in-frame clones and omits some. The table shows some 150,000 clones, with around 80% occurring only once. The genes are TRBV2 and TRBJ2-2, with D possibly being TRBD2 (5 bases). The sequencing input was PBMCs. This sequence originates from a woman in her forties or fifties in good health and CMV-seropositive. CDR3: CASTPRPGELNTGELFF. The CDR3 nucleotides read TGTGCCAGCACTCCCCGGCCCGGGGAACTGAACACCGGGGAGCTGTTTTTT. Full variable domain (missing parts from reference TRBV2 and TRBJ2-2): EPEVTQTPSHQVTQMGQEVILRCVPISNHLYFYWYRQILGQKVEFLVSFYNNEISEKSEIFDDQFSVERPDGSNFTLKIRSTKLEDSAMYFCASTPRPGELNTGELFFGEGSRLTVL.